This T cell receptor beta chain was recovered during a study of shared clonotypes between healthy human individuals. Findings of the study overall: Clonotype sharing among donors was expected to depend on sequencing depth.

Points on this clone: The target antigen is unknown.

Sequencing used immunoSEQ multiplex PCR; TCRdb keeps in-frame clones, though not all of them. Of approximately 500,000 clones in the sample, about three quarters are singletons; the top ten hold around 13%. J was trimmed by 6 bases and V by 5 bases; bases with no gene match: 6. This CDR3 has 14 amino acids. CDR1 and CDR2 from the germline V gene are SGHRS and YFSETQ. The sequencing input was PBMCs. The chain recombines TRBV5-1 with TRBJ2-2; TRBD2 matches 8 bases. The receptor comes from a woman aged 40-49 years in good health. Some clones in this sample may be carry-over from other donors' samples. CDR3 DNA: TGCGCCAGCAGTTTTGGACTAGCTGCCGGGGAGCTGTTTTTT. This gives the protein CASSFGLAAGELFF.